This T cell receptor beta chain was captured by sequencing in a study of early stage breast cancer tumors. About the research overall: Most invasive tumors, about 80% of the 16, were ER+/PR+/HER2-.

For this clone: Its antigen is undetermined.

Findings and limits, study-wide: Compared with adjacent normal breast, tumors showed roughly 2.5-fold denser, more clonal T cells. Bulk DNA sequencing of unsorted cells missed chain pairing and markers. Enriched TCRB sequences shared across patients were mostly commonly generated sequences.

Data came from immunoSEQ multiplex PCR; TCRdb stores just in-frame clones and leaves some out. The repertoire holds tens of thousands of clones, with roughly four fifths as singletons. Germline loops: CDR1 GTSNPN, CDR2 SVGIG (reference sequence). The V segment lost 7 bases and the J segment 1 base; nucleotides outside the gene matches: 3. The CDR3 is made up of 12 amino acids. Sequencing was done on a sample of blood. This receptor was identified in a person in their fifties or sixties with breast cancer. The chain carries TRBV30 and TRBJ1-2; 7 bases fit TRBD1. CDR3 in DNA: TGTGCCTCCTACAGGGGTAACTATGGCTACACCTTC. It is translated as CASYRGNYGYTF.